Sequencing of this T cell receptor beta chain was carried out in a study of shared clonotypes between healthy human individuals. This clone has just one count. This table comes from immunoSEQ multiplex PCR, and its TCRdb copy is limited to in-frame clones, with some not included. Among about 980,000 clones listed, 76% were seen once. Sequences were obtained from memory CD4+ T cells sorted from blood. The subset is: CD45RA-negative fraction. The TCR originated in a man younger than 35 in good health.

CDR3 nucleotide sequence: TGCGCCAGCAGCTCGTCCTCGGGGGGGCCCCACTACGAGCAGTACTTC. Protein sequence: CASSSSSGGPHYEQYF. The V gene is TRBV5-1, the J gene TRBJ2-7, with TRBD2 matching 8 bases. V was pared by 3 bases and J by 3 bases, with 11 bases of the junction left unmatched. CDR3 length: 16 residues. CDR1 SGHRS and CDR2 YFSETQ come from the germline V gene.